The clone carrying this TCR beta chain was counted at least ten times. Its specificity is not known. The data originate from a study of CD8+CD57+ T cells in acquired aplastic anemia. As for the study in general: DNA from sorted CD4+ and CD8+ cells averaged around 3 ug. Healthy donor sequencing depth: 9.5 million to 10.8 million CD4+, roughly 12 million CD8+ reads. General study points: Researchers report that 25 to 30 CD8+ CDR3 sequences appeared in both patients and controls. The CD8+ Simpson's diversity of patients and controls was not significantly different.

Germline V gives CDR1 SEHNR, CDR2 FQNEAQ (reference sequence). V lost 1 base and J lost 4, with 7 bases in between. The length of the CDR3 is 13 residues. Profiling of TCR beta VDJ combinations and CDR3 sequences used genomic DNA as template. TCRdb itself ran the reads through MiXCR, one entry per CDR3 protein. The sample holds about 420,000 distinct CDR3 sequences, about two thirds seen once. Sequencing used sorted CD4+, CD8+, or CD8+CD57+ T cells (not recorded which) from PBMCs. The TCR sequence derives from a human donor in good health, serving as a control. This chain uses TRBV7-9 with TRBJ1-2; D remains ambiguous. CDR3 in amino acids: CASSLVGGYGYTF. The DNA for the CDR3 is TGTGCCAGCAGCTTAGTAGGAGGCTATGGCTACACCTTC.